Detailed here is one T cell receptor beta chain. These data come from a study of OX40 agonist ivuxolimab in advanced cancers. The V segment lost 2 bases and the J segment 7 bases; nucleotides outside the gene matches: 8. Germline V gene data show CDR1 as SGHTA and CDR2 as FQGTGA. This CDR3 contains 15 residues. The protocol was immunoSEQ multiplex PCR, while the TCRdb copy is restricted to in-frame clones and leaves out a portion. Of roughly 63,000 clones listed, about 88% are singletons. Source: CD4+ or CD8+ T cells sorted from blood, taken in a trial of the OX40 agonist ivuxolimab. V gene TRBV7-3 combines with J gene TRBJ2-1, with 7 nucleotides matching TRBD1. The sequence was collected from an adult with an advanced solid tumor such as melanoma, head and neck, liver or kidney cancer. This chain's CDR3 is CASSLRGGYFNEQFF. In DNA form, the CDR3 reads TGTGCCAGCAGCTTACGAGGGGGCTACTTTAATGAGCAGTTCTTC.